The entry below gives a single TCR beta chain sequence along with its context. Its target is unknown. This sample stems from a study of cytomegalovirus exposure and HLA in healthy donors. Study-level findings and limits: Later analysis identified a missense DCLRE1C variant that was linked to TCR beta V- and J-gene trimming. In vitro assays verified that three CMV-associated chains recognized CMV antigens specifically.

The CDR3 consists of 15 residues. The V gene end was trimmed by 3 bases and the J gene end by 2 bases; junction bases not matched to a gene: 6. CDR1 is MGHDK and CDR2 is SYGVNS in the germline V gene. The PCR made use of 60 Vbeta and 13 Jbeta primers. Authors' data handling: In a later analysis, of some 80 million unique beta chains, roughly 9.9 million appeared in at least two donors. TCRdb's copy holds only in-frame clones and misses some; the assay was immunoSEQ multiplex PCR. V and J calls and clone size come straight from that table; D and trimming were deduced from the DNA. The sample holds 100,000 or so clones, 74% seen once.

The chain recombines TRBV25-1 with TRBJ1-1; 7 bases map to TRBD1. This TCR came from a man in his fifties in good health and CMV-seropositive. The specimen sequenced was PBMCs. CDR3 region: CASSDPAGGNTEAFF. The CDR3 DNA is TGTGCCAGCAGTGATCCCGCAGGGGGAAACACTGAAGCTTTCTTT.